This TCR beta chain stems from a study of shared clonotypes between healthy human individuals. Generated by immunoSEQ multiplex PCR, the TCRdb table keeps only in-frame clones and is missing some. The table has around 990,000 clones, approximately 75% seen once. Germline values: CDR1 LNHDA, CDR2 SQIVND (reference sequence). V lost 1 base and J 2 bases, leaving 5 bases between the germline ends. The CDR3 runs 13 residues. Sequenced input: memory CD4+ T cells from PBMCs. Subset reported: CD45RA-negative fraction. The rearrangement joins TRBV19 to TRBJ1-2; D not resolved. This clonotype was obtained from a man between 18 and 29 years old in good health. Some clones in this sample may be carry-over from other donors' samples. In nucleotides, the CDR3 is TGTGCCAGTAGTATAGCCGGGAACTATGGCTACACCTTC. Translation gives CASSIAGNYGYTF.